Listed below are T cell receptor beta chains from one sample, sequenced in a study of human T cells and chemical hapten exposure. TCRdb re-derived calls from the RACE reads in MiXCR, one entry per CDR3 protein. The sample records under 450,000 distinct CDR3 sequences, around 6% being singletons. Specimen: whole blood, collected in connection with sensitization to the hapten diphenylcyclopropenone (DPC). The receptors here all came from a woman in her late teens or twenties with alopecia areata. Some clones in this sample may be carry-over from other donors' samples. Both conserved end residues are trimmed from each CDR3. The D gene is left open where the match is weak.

cdr3_aa: ASSPGQGPGYT; v_call: TRBV6-2/TRBV6-3; d_call: TRBD1; j_call: TRBJ1-2
cdr3_aa: SAWTERVTEAF; v_call: TRBV29-1; d_call: -; j_call: TRBJ1-1
cdr3_aa: ASSPSGASNTQY; v_call: TRBV6-2/TRBV6-3; d_call: TRBD2; j_call: TRBJ2-3
cdr3_aa: ASSLRWNTEAF; v_call: TRBV28; d_call: -; j_call: TRBJ1-1
cdr3_aa: ASMGRTEAF; v_call: TRBV4-2; d_call: -; j_call: TRBJ1-1
cdr3_aa: ASTSPYRQGRYQPQH; v_call: TRBV28; d_call: -; j_call: TRBJ1-5
cdr3_aa: ASSRQGVNGYT; v_call: TRBV18; d_call: -; j_call: TRBJ1-2
cdr3_aa: AISDQDSYEQY; v_call: TRBV10-3; d_call: -; j_call: TRBJ2-7
cdr3_aa: ASSPGQGNEQY; v_call: TRBV12-3/TRBV12-4; d_call: TRBD1; j_call: TRBJ2-7
cdr3_aa: ASSLKRQGTTDTQY; v_call: TRBV13; d_call: TRBD1; j_call: TRBJ2-3
cdr3_aa: ASSGDTGELF; v_call: TRBV5-1; d_call: -; j_call: TRBJ2-2
cdr3_aa: ASSPDVAGGFTDTQY; v_call: TRBV7-2; d_call: TRBD2; j_call: TRBJ2-3
cdr3_aa: ASSQDLGYQPQH; v_call: TRBV4-3; d_call: -; j_call: TRBJ1-5
cdr3_aa: ASSPLVGQGDWTEAF; v_call: TRBV5-6; d_call: TRBD1; j_call: TRBJ1-1
cdr3_aa: ASSSSGQSYYEQY; v_call: TRBV27; d_call: -; j_call: TRBJ2-7
cdr3_aa: ASSLVETGEIHEQY; v_call: TRBV7-9; d_call: TRBD1; j_call: TRBJ2-7
cdr3_aa: ASREGVYEQY; v_call: TRBV2; d_call: -; j_call: TRBJ2-7
cdr3_aa: ASSQGRTYGYT; v_call: TRBV7-8; d_call: -; j_call: TRBJ1-2
cdr3_aa: ASSLAQGNNEKLF; v_call: TRBV5-1; d_call: TRBD1; j_call: TRBJ1-4
cdr3_aa: ASSLMGLDSSGANVLT; v_call: TRBV5-1; d_call: -; j_call: TRBJ2-6
cdr3_aa: ASSLGRNSPLH; v_call: TRBV12-3/TRBV12-4; d_call: -; j_call: TRBJ1-6
cdr3_aa: ASSFGRGGTLAKNIQY; v_call: TRBV6-6; d_call: TRBD2; j_call: TRBJ2-4
cdr3_aa: ASSPGIDDEQF; v_call: TRBV12-3/TRBV12-4; d_call: -; j_call: TRBJ2-1
cdr3_aa: ASSPWTGGYGYT; v_call: TRBV27; d_call: TRBD1; j_call: TRBJ1-2
cdr3_aa: ASSTPGANVLT; v_call: TRBV3-1; d_call: -; j_call: TRBJ2-6
cdr3_aa: SVEEGNYEQY; v_call: TRBV29-1; d_call: -; j_call: TRBJ2-7
cdr3_aa: ASSGWTGTNEKLF; v_call: TRBV6-1; d_call: TRBD1; j_call: TRBJ1-4
cdr3_aa: ASSEAGLAGGTGELF; v_call: TRBV2; d_call: TRBD2; j_call: TRBJ2-2
cdr3_aa: ASTSPYTDTQY; v_call: TRBV7-2; d_call: -; j_call: TRBJ2-3
cdr3_aa: ASSPRDRGEQY; v_call: TRBV7-6; d_call: TRBD1; j_call: TRBJ2-7
cdr3_aa: ASSYPLDSGNTGELF; v_call: TRBV6-5; d_call: -; j_call: TRBJ2-2
cdr3_aa: ASSAQQSNYGYT; v_call: TRBV2; d_call: -; j_call: TRBJ1-2
cdr3_aa: SVGQKLVDTQY; v_call: TRBV29-1; d_call: -; j_call: TRBJ2-3
cdr3_aa: ASTPHRGGSPLH; v_call: TRBV9; d_call: -; j_call: TRBJ1-6
cdr3_aa: ASSLIGHSTDTQY; v_call: TRBV7-8; d_call: -; j_call: TRBJ2-3
cdr3_aa: ASSAIDSPLH; v_call: TRBV25-1; d_call: -; j_call: TRBJ1-6
cdr3_aa: AISESSSGGADEQF; v_call: TRBV10-3; d_call: TRBD2; j_call: TRBJ2-1
cdr3_aa: ASSIDRSLREQY; v_call: TRBV11-2; d_call: -; j_call: TRBJ2-7
cdr3_aa: ASSLSTSGSTDTQY; v_call: TRBV28; d_call: TRBD2; j_call: TRBJ2-3
cdr3_aa: ASTDSGNEKLF; v_call: TRBV10-2; d_call: -; j_call: TRBJ1-4